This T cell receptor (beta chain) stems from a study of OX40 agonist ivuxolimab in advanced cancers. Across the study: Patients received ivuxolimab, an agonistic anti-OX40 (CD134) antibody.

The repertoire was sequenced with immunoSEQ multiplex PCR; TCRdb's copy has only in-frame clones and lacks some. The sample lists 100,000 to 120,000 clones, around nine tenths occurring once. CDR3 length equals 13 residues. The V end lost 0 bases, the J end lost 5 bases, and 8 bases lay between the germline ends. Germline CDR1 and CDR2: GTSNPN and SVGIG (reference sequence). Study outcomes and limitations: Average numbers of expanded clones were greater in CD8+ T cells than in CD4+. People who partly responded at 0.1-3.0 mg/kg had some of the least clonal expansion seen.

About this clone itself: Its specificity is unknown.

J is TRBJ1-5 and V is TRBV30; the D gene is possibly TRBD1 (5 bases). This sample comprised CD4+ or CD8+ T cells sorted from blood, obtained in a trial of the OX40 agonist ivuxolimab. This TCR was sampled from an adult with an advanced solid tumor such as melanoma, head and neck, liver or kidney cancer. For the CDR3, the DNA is TGTGCCTGGAGTGTGGCAGGGTATCAGCCCCAGCATTTT. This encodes CAWSVAGYQPQHF.